The clone carrying this TCR beta chain was observed a few times. Its antigen is currently unknown. The sample belongs to a study of CD8 T cells in ankylosing spondylitis. The germline V and J ends were trimmed by 5 bases and 6 bases, with 13 bases remaining between them. Germline CDR1 reads DFQATT; CDR2 reads SNEGSKA (reference sequence). The length of the CDR3 is 12 residues. TCRdb reprocessed the 5' RACE reads with MiXCR, giving one entry per CDR3 protein. This repertoire shows around 230,000 distinct CDR3 sequences, 8.6% found once; its top ten account for under 7.5%. Study-level results: The study identified a TCR beta motif of under ten highly homologous variants that appeared characteristic of ankylosing spondylitis blood. The clones that were linked to disease were reported to be significantly enriched in matched synovial fluid samples from ankylosing spondylitis patients.

The chain employs TRBV20-1 and TRBJ1-1; D may be TRBD1 (6 bases). What was sequenced was blood, either unsorted or a sorted T cell fraction (not recorded which). This TCR came from a male donor with ankylosing spondylitis or in good health (not recorded which). In DNA, the CDR3 is TGCAGTGCTTCCACAGGGAAGGCTGAAGCTTTCTTT. Encoded protein: CSASTGKAEAFF.